This T cell receptor beta chain comes out of a study of response to subunit inactivated influenza vaccine. Via MiXCR, TCRdb re-called the RT-PCR reads, giving one row per CDR3 protein. The table records 500,000 to 600,000 distinct CDR3 sequences, around 8% of them present only once. This clonotype was detected ten times or more. The CDR3 extends over 13 amino acids. Trimming took 5 bases from V and 4 from J, leaving 9 bases between them. In germline, CDR1 is DFQATT, CDR2 SNEGSKA (reference sequence). The sequence was collected from a man between 50 and 69 years old who received an inactivated influenza vaccine. Here the sequenced sample was PBMCs from blood, taken 23 to 25 months after vaccination. The rearrangement joins TRBV20-1 to TRBJ2-6, with D uncertain. In nucleotides, the CDR3 is TGCAGTGCTCCGCGTTTCGGGGCCAACGTCCTGACTTTC. Translated: CSAPRFGANVLTF.